These 16 T cell receptor beta chains were sequenced from one sample in a study of Graves' ophthalmopathy and Graves' hyperthyroidism. As the template, RNA transcripts were used to amplify TCR beta CDR3 regions. First-round RT-PCR relied on HTBI primers, and a second-round multiplex PCR came next. TCRdb passed the multiplex PCR reads through MiXCR, listing each CDR3 protein once. Here the sample spans about 480,000 distinct CDR3 sequences, 14% being singletons. Sequenced input: blood. The receptors shown here come from a woman in her 30s with Graves' ophthalmopathy.

CDR3 sequence (DNA): TGTGCCAGCAGTGCGGGACAGGGGACTCGTCAGTACTTC. Protein sequence: CASSAGQGTRQYF. This chain connects TRBV2 to TRBJ2-7, with 10 bases matching TRBD1. Germline trimming cut 4 bases from V and 10 bases from J; bases unmatched to any gene: 7. The CDR3 sequence is 13 residues long. CDR1 and CDR2 (germline): SNHLY, FYNNEI.

The chain is built from TRBV30 and TRBJ2-7; D unclear. The CDR3 extends over 11 amino acids. Germline CDR1 reads GTSNPN; CDR2 reads SVGIG (reference sequence). Trimming shortened V by 3 bases and J by 5 bases, and 8 bases separated the two germline ends. The CDR3 is CAWSLSHEQYF. CDR3 nucleotides: TGTGCCTGGAGCCTTAGTCACGAGCAGTACTTC.

This clonotype appeared a few times. This chain connects TRBV20-1 to TRBJ2-5, with D possibly being TRBD2 (6 bases). V was shortened by 1 base and J by 3 bases, with 12 bases between the two germline ends. CDR3 size: 14 residues. The V gene's germline CDR1 is DFQATT and CDR2 SNEGSKA (reference sequence). The CDR3 loop reads CSARGAGGEETQYF. CDR3 bases: TGCAGTGCTAGAGGGGCGGGCGGGGAAGAGACCCAGTACTTC.

The J gene is TRBJ2-7, the V gene TRBV30; the D gene is possibly TRBD1 (6 bases). The CDR3 totals 14 residues. The germline V and J ends were trimmed by 0 bases and 3 bases, with 12 bases remaining between them. Germline CDR1 reads GTSNPN; CDR2 reads SVGIG (reference sequence). The CDR3 sequence is CAWSVFGRGYEQYF. CDR3 coding DNA: TGTGCCTGGAGTGTGTTTGGCAGGGGCTACGAGCAGTACTTC.

The chain carries TRBV28 and TRBJ2-7; 7 bases agree with TRBD2. This CDR3 region has 15 residues. Germline trimming cut 6 bases from V and 0 bases from J; bases unmatched to any gene: 8. Germline CDR1 is MDHEN and CDR2 is SYDVKM. The CDR3 sequence is CASSLGRESSYEQYF. CDR3 DNA sequence: TGTGCCAGCAGCCTGGGGCGGGAGAGCTCCTACGAGCAGTACTTC. Full variable domain (remainder filled in from reference TRBV28 and TRBJ2-7): DVKVTQSSRYLVKRTGEKVFLECVQDMDHENMFWYRQDPGLGLRLIYFSYDVKMKEKGDIPEGYSVSREKKERFSLILESASTNQTSMYLCASSLGRESSYEQYFGPGTRLTVT.

The table lists this clonotype with many counts. The V gene is TRBV12-3 or TRBV12-4, the J gene TRBJ1-6, with D maybe TRBD1 (5 bases). CDR3 size: 15 residues. V was clipped by 6 bases and J by 3 bases, with 12 bases between them. The CDR3 DNA reads TGTGCCAGCAGCCTCGGACAACTCTATAATTCACCCCTCCACTTT. Its translation is CASSLGQLYNSPLHF.

The chain combines TRBV19 with TRBJ2-5; 8 bases are a match to TRBD2. Germline-derived CDR1 and CDR2 are LNHDA and SQIVND (reference sequence). CDR3 length equals 15 residues. V shed 5 bases and J 3 bases; nucleotides not matched to a gene: 8. In nucleotides, the CDR3 is TGTGCCAGTAGTGACGTACTAGCGGACAAAGAGACCCAGTACTTC. Translation: CASSDVLADKETQYF.

The genes are TRBV19 and TRBJ2-1, with 12 bases that match TRBD2. CDR1 LNHDA and CDR2 SQIVND come from the germline V gene (reference sequence). This CDR3 region has 16 residues. Trimming removed 6 bases from V and 7 bases from J; junction bases left unmatched: 10. CDR3 coding DNA: TGTGCCAGTAGCATTATTATGACTAGCGGGAGTAATGAGCAGTTCTTC. It yields the protein CASSIIMTSGSNEQFF.

Of note for this clonotype: A much larger clone is a single base away; this may be a read error. The chain couples TRBV7-9 to TRBJ2-4, with 8 positions matching TRBD1. This CDR3 has 17 amino acids. Germline V gene sequence: CDR1 SEHNR, CDR2 FQNEAQ (reference sequence). CDR3 amino acids: CASSQTVPDRGKNIKYF. DNA for the CDR3: TGTGCCAGCAGCCAAACGGTACCAGACAGGGGCAAAAACATTAAGTACTTC. The complete variable domain, with remaining parts taken from reference TRBV7-9 and TRBJ2-4, reads DTGVSQNPRHKITKRGQNVTFRCDPISEHNRLYWYRQTLGQGPEFLTYFQNEAQLEKSRLLSDRFSAERPKGSFSTLEIQRTEQGDSAMYLCASSQTVPDRGKNIKYFGAGTRLSVL.

This clonotype was seen ten or more times. The J gene is TRBJ2-7, the V gene TRBV6-1, with D unclear. V was clipped by 3 bases and J by 0 bases, with 15 bases between them. The CDR3 covers 16 residues. Per germline, CDR1 MNHNS and CDR2 SASEGT. This CDR3 reads CASSELMGYSSYEQYF. In nucleotides, the CDR3 is TGTGCCAGCAGTGAGTTGATGGGATACAGCTCCTACGAGCAGTACTTC.

This clonotype showed up many times. A read error may explain this, as a much larger clone is one base away. The chain carries TRBV10-2 and TRBJ2-7; D gene ambiguous. The germline V gene has CDR1 WSHSY and CDR2 SAAADI. The CDR3 is 12 residues long. V was cut by 1 base and J by 8 bases, with 9 bases left in between. The CDR3 here is CASSELGYKQYF. CDR3 sequence (DNA): TGCGCCAGCAGTGAGTTAGGGTACAAGCAGTACTTC.

This clonotype was observed many times. The CDR3 protein is CASSFGGGIYEQYF. The DNA for the CDR3 is TGTGCCAGCAGTTTCGGGGGAGGGATCTACGAGCAGTACTTC. The gene calls are TRBV12-3 or TRBV12-4 and TRBJ2-7; 7 bases line up with TRBD2. CDR3 length: 14 residues. V dropped 3 bases and J dropped 3; count of bases not matched to a gene: 5.

This clonotype was detected ten times or more. The V call is TRBV7-3, the J call TRBJ2-6; a weak D match, TRBD2 (5 bases). Trimming removed 2 bases from V and 4 bases from J, with 18 bases in between. The germline CDR1 and CDR2 sequences are SGHTA and FQGTGA. The length of the CDR3 is 18 residues. The CDR3 reads CASSLRGGRGYGANVLTF. The CDR3 DNA sequence: TGTGCCAGCAGCTTACGCGGTGGGAGAGGGTACGGGGCCAACGTCCTGACTTTC. The variable domain in full, with the rest retrieved from reference TRBV7-3 and TRBJ2-6, is GAGVSQTPSNKVTEKGKYVELRCDPISGHTALYWYRQSLGQGPEFLIYFQGTGAADDSGLPNDRFFAVRPEGSVSTLKIQRTERGDSAVYLCASSLRGGRGYGANVLTFGAGSRLTVL.

At least ten counts were recorded for this clonotype. The J gene is TRBJ2-6, the V gene TRBV27; maybe TRBD2 (5 bases). This CDR3 has 19 amino acids. The germline V gene encodes CDR1 MNHEY and CDR2 SMNVEV (reference sequence). With 3 bases removed from V and 0 bases from J, the gap between germline ends came to 18 bases. CDR3 DNA: TGTGCCAGCAGTTTCCTACGGTCGGACTTTGGCTCTGGGGCCAACGTCCTGACTTTC. Translating it yields CASSFLRSDFGSGANVLTF.

This clonotype was observed at least ten times. The chain employs TRBV20-1 and TRBJ2-7; D unresolved. Germline V CDR1 and CDR2: DFQATT, SNEGSKA (reference sequence). Trimming shortened V by 6 bases and J by 4 bases, and 19 bases separated the two germline ends. The CDR3 extends over 14 amino acids. CDR3 residues: CSARVENSPYEQYF. The CDR3 DNA reads as TGCAGTGCCCGGGTCGAGAACAGCCCATACGAGCAGTACTTC.

This clonotype was detected only a few times. The rearrangement uses TRBV6-2 or TRBV6-3 and TRBJ2-7, with D hard to call. This CDR3 region has 15 residues. The germline V gene has CDR1 MNHEY and CDR2 SVGEGT. The V and J ends lost 2 bases and 3 bases respectively, with 14 bases between them. CDR3 nucleotide sequence: TGTGCCAGCAGTTACCAGTCCGATGGCGGCTACGAGCAGTACTTC. Translated: CASSYQSDGGYEQYF.